The 32 T cell receptor beta chains listed next were all sequenced from one sample in a study of blood T cell repertoires in COVID-19. Produced via immunoSEQ multiplex PCR; TCRdb's table is partial and in-frame only. Here the sample spans about 400,000 clones, around 87% being singletons. The source material was PBMCs or T cells enriched from blood (not recorded which). The receptors originated from a middle-aged man in a cohort exposed to, infected with or recovered from COVID-19 (not recorded which).

As DNA, the CDR3 is TGTGCCAGCAGACCCGTCGGGGGGGCAGGCTACGAGCAGTACTTC. Amino acids: CASRPVGGAGYEQYF. The chain uses TRBV7-8 and TRBJ2-7; TRBD2 matches at 8 bases. The CDR3 extends over 15 amino acids. Looked up from germline, CDR1 is SGHVS and CDR2 is FQNEAQ. The J segment lost 3 bases and the V segment lost 6 bases, leaving 10 bases of the junction unmatched.

CDR3 amino acids: CASSHGQNSNQPQHF. CDR3 bases: TGCGCCAGCAGTCATGGACAGAATAGCAATCAGCCCCAGCATTTT. This sequence joins TRBV10-2 and TRBJ1-5; tentatively, D is TRBD1 (6 bases). The ends were cut back, 5 bases at V and 0 bases at J, with 11 bases in the middle. Germline V gene sequence: CDR1 WSHSY, CDR2 SAAADI. This CDR3 has 15 amino acids.

The chain has TRBV20-1 and TRBJ2-1, with D unresolved. Germline loops: CDR1 DFQATT, CDR2 SNEGSKA (reference sequence). This CDR3 has 11 residues. Trimming took off 2 bases at V and 8 bases at J, with 7 bases between the two ends. CDR3 bases: TGCAGTGCTAGACGTCGGGATGAGCAGTTCTTC. Encoded protein: CSARRRDEQFF.

The chain carries TRBV7-2 and TRBJ2-1; 7 bases are shared with TRBD2. Per germline, CDR1 SGHTA and CDR2 FQGNSA. The trim removed 2 bases at V and 4 bases at J, leaving 5 bases unmatched. This CDR3 is 15 amino acids long. The CDR3 sequence is CASSLRRGSYNEQFF. DNA for the CDR3: TGTGCCAGCAGCTTACGGCGGGGGAGTTACAATGAGCAGTTCTTC.

V and J are TRBV30 and TRBJ2-7; D not certain. The germline V gene encodes CDR1 GTSNPN and CDR2 SVGIG (reference sequence). V dropped 3 bases and J dropped 6 bases, with 9 bases sitting between them. The CDR3 runs 11 residues. The CDR3 region is CAWSLSREQYF. The CDR3 bases are TGTGCCTGGAGCCTCTCTCGCGAGCAGTACTTC.

V and J are TRBV29-1 and TRBJ2-5; 7 bases map to TRBD2. Per germline, CDR1 SQVTM and CDR2 ANQGSEA. CDR3 size: 14 residues. V trimming: 5 bases; J trimming: 5 bases; junction bases outside the gene matches: 11. CDR3 DNA: TGCAGCGTTCACCCGGGGGGAGGCCGGGAGACCCAGTACTTC. It yields the protein CSVHPGGGRETQYF.

This chain links TRBV7-2 with TRBJ1-3; D remains ambiguous. This CDR3 is built from 18 residues. The germline V gene has CDR1 SGHTA and CDR2 FQGNSA. V lost 2 bases and J 0 bases, leaving 17 bases between the germline ends. The CDR3 region is CASSLYPGAGISGNTIYF. CDR3 sequence (DNA): TGTGCCAGCAGCTTATATCCGGGTGCGGGGATCTCTGGAAACACCATATATTTT.

This clone was seen only a few times. The chain employs TRBV2 and TRBJ2-3; D might be TRBD1 (6 bases). V was trimmed by 5 bases and J by 3 bases, leaving 15 bases between them. The germline V gene has CDR1 SNHLY and CDR2 FYNNEI. CDR3 length: 15 amino acids. The CDR3 nucleotides read TGTGCCAGCAGTTCACAGGGAATTGGGACAGATACGCAGTATTTT. It codes for CASSSQGIGTDTQYF.

The V gene is TRBV9, the J gene TRBJ1-6; 12 bases line up with TRBD1. CDR1 SGDLS and CDR2 YYNGEE come from the germline V gene. This CDR3 has 15 residues. The junction had 4 bases not matched to a gene; V was cut back by 4 bases and J by 8 bases. The CDR3 region is CASSPGQGADSPLHF. Written as DNA, the CDR3 is TGTGCCAGCAGCCCGGGACAGGGGGCAGATTCACCCCTCCACTTT.

The rearrangement links TRBV5-1 to TRBJ2-1, with 10 bases matching TRBD2. Germline V gene data show CDR1 as SGHRS and CDR2 as YFSETQ. V shed 5 bases and J 7 bases; nucleotides not matched to a gene: 21. This CDR3 is built from 19 residues. CDR3 loop: CASRPGLAGVYQNRNEQFF. In DNA, the CDR3 is TGCGCCAGCAGACCCGGGCTAGCGGGAGTTTACCAAAATCGGAATGAGCAGTTCTTC.

The gene calls are TRBV10-2 and TRBJ1-3; TRBD1 matches at 11 bases. J was trimmed by 3 bases and V by 7 bases; bases with no gene match: 2. CDR1 is WSHSY and CDR2 is SAAADI in the germline V gene. CDR3 length: 14 residues. CDR3 sequence reads: CASKDRGHGNTIYF. In nucleotides, the CDR3 is TGCGCCAGCAAGGACAGGGGGCATGGAAACACCATATATTTT.

The V call is TRBV28, the J call TRBJ1-4; 8 positions match TRBD1. CDR1 is MDHEN, CDR2 SYDVKM, per germline. The CDR3 consists of 14 residues. V was clipped by 5 bases and J by 10 bases; unmatched bases: 9. Written as DNA, the CDR3 is TGTGCCAGCAGTCCCCAGGGGGCCGGGGGAAAACTGTTTTTT. Translated, it gives CASSPQGAGGKLFF.

The V call is TRBV19, the J call TRBJ2-7; maybe TRBD1 (5 bases). The V and J ends lost 5 bases and 6 bases respectively, with 17 bases between them. CDR3 length: 14 amino acids. CDR1 is LNHDA, CDR2 SQIVND, per germline (reference sequence). In nucleotides, the CDR3 is TGTGCCAGTAGTCCTTTCTCCAGGGTAGGCGAGCAGTACTTC. The encoded protein is CASSPFSRVGEQYF.

This clone was observed once. The rearrangement links TRBV2 to TRBJ2-6; weak D call: TRBD1 (6 bases). V dropped 4 bases and J dropped 4 bases, with 14 bases sitting between them. Germline lookup yields CDR1 SNHLY and CDR2 FYNNEI. This CDR3 spans 16 amino acids. The CDR3: CASSGPPGEGANVLTF. CDR3 nucleotides: TGTGCCAGCAGTGGCCCCCCAGGGGAGGGGGCCAACGTCCTGACTTTC.

DNA of the CDR3: TGTGCCAGCAGCTTCGGGTATTCACCCCTCCACTTT. This codes for CASSFGYSPLHF. The chain combines TRBV7-9 with TRBJ1-6; D is uncertain. V was shortened by 3 bases and J by 8 bases, with 5 bases between the two germline ends. CDR1 is SEHNR and CDR2 is FQNEAQ in the germline V gene (reference sequence). The CDR3 is 12 amino acids.

The chain is built from TRBV10-3 and TRBJ2-2; D ambiguous. V was shortened by 4 bases and J by 0 bases, with 12 bases between the two germline ends. The CDR3 spans 16 residues. Germline V gives CDR1 ENHRY, CDR2 SYGVKD. The CDR3 protein is CAISASPIANTGELFF. CDR3 DNA sequence: TGTGCCATCAGTGCCTCCCCAATAGCGAACACCGGGGAGCTGTTTTTT.

This chain uses TRBV25-1 with TRBJ1-1, with D maybe TRBD1 (5 bases). The ends were cut back, 4 bases at V and 2 bases at J, with 11 bases in the middle. CDR1 is MGHDK, CDR2 SYGVNS, per germline. This CDR3 contains 14 residues. The CDR3 here is CASSGQGVNTEAFF. The DNA for the CDR3 is TGTGCCAGCAGTGGGCAGGGTGTTAACACTGAAGCTTTCTTT.

The chain carries TRBV11-3 and TRBJ2-2; D gene ambiguous. The ends were cut back, 7 bases at V and 3 bases at J, with 6 bases in the middle. The CDR3 runs to 12 residues. Looked up from germline, CDR1 is SGHNT and CDR2 is YENEEA. In DNA form, the CDR3 reads TGTGCCAGCAAGGCGGACACCGGGGAGCTGTTTTTT. Its translation: CASKADTGELFF. The full variable domain, rest sourced from reference TRBV11-3 and TRBJ2-2, is EAGVVQSPRYKIIEKKQPVAFWCNPISGHNTLYWYLQNLGQGPELLIRYENEEAVDDSQLPKDRFSAERLKGVDSTLKIQPAELGDSAVYLCASKADTGELFFGEGSRLTVL.

J is TRBJ2-3 and V is TRBV10-2, with 9 nucleotides matching TRBD2. Per the germline V gene, CDR1 is WSHSY and CDR2 is SAAADI. Trimming at V came to 6 bases and at J to 5 bases, leaving 9 bases not matched to a gene. This CDR3 has 15 amino acids. The CDR3, as DNA: TGCGCCAGCAGCTTAGCGGGAGCCGTGATAGATACGCAGTATTTT. This gives the protein CASSLAGAVIDTQYF.

The chain combines TRBV28 with TRBJ2-1; D unresolved. In germline, CDR1 is MDHEN, CDR2 SYDVKM. This CDR3 spans 12 amino acids. Deletions cut 5 bases from V and 5 bases from J, with 7 bases between. CDR3 DNA: TGTGCCAGCAGTCACCCAGACAATGAGCAGTTCTTC. It is translated as CASSHPDNEQFF.

This clone came up a few times. V is TRBV5-1 and J is TRBJ1-4; D is possibly TRBD1 (6 bases). Trimming removed 4 bases at V and 0 bases at J, with 10 bases between. CDR1 and CDR2 from the germline V gene are SGHRS and YFSETQ. The CDR3 is 15 amino acids. This chain's CDR3 is CASSPGQTTNEKLFF. CDR3 nucleotides: TGCGCCAGCAGCCCAGGACAGACAACTAATGAAAAACTGTTTTTT.

The J gene is TRBJ2-2, the V gene TRBV18, with D unclear. V lost 3 bases to trimming and J lost 5 bases, with 13 bases between them. This CDR3 contains 15 residues. The germline CDR1 and CDR2 sequences are KGHSH and LQKENI. The CDR3 loop is CASSPINTVTGELFF. The CDR3 DNA reads TGTGCCAGCTCACCGATAAACACCGTAACCGGGGAGCTGTTTTTT.

V gene TRBV18 combines with J gene TRBJ1-2; TRBD1 aligns across 8 bases. Trimming took 6 bases from V and 4 from J; bases not matched to a gene: 10. CDR1 is KGHSH, CDR2 LQKENI, per germline. The length of the CDR3 is 15 residues. The CDR3 nucleotides are TGTGCCAGCTCCCCAGGGGGCCAAGGCATCTATGGCTACACCTTC. This translates into CASSPGGQGIYGYTF. Filled out from reference TRBV18 and TRBJ1-2, the complete variable domain reads NAGVMQNPRHLVRRRGQEARLRCSPMKGHSHVYWYRQLPEEGLKFMVYLQKENIIDESGMPKERFSAEFPKEGPSILRIQQVVRGDSAAYFCASSPGGQGIYGYTFGSGTRLTVV.

The chain has TRBV19 and TRBJ1-1; weak D call: TRBD1 (5 bases). The V end was cut by 6 bases, the J end by 3 bases, with 14 bases between. The CDR3 has 14 amino acids. The V gene's germline CDR1 is LNHDA and CDR2 SQIVND (reference sequence). The CDR3 loop reads CASSPGGRDTEAFF. CDR3 nucleotides: TGTGCCAGTAGCCCCGGGGGAAGAGACACTGAAGCTTTCTTT. The complete variable domain, with remaining parts taken from reference TRBV19 and TRBJ1-1, reads DGGITQSPKYLFRKEGQNVTLSCEQNLNHDAMYWYRQDPGQGLRLIYYSQIVNDFQKGDIAEGYSVSREKKESFPLTVTSAQKNPTAFYLCASSPGGRDTEAFFGQGTRLTVV.

The gene calls are TRBV28 and TRBJ2-5; D unresolved. In germline, CDR1 is MDHEN, CDR2 SYDVKM. Trimming pared 4 bases from V and 7 bases from J, leaving 7 bases between. The CDR3 covers 11 residues. This chain's CDR3 is CASSSQRTQYF. DNA for the CDR3: TGTGCCAGCAGTTCCCAGCGGACCCAGTACTTC.

The chain joins TRBV5-4 to TRBJ2-7; no reliable D call. CDR1 SGHNT and CDR2 YYREEE come from the germline V gene (reference sequence). The CDR3 covers 13 residues. V was cut by 3 bases and J by 3 bases, with 10 bases left in between. The CDR3 DNA is TGTGCCAGCAGCTCACAGCAGAACTACGAGCAGTACTTC. This codes for CASSSQQNYEQYF.

The chain combines TRBV3-1 (or the pseudogene TRBV3-2) with TRBJ2-7, with D maybe TRBD2 (5 bases). Germline V gene lookup returns CDR1 LGHDT and CDR2 YNNKEL (reference sequence). The CDR3 totals 16 residues. The V and J ends lost 2 bases and 2 bases respectively, with 16 bases between them. The CDR3 here is CASSQSGRGSTYEQYF. CDR3 DNA sequence: TGTGCCAGCAGCCAAAGTGGCCGCGGGTCTACCTACGAGCAGTACTTC.

The J gene is TRBJ1-5, the V gene TRBV7-2, with D maybe TRBD1 (5 bases). Trimming stripped 1 base from V and 3 bases from J, with 7 bases between. Germline V gene lookup returns CDR1 SGHTA and CDR2 FQGNSA. The CDR3 has 14 residues. The CDR3 DNA is TGTGCCAGCAGCTTAGTGACAGACAATCAGCCCCAGCATTTT. As protein: CASSLVTDNQPQHF.

This chain uses TRBV6-4 with TRBJ2-1; D is uncertain. The V and J ends lost 3 bases and 6 bases respectively, with 12 bases between them. The germline gives CDR1 MRHNA, CDR2 SNTAGT. This CDR3 spans 14 amino acids. DNA of the CDR3: TGTGCCAGCAGTGAGGCCCACGCCTCCAATGAGCAGTTCTTC. Its protein product is CASSEAHASNEQFF.

The genes are TRBV11-3 and TRBJ2-1; maybe TRBD2 (6 bases). V lost 1 base to trimming and J lost 3 bases, with 13 bases between them. Germline CDR1 SGHNT, CDR2 YENEEA. The CDR3 runs 16 residues. For the CDR3, the DNA is TGTGCCAGCAGCTTAGTGGCGGGAAGTGGCTACAATGAGCAGTTCTTC. Translating it yields CASSLVAGSGYNEQFF. Full variable domain (rest looked up from reference TRBV11-3 and TRBJ2-1): EAGVVQSPRYKIIEKKQPVAFWCNPISGHNTLYWYLQNLGQGPELLIRYENEEAVDDSQLPKDRFSAERLKGVDSTLKIQPAELGDSAVYLCASSLVAGSGYNEQFFGPGTRLTVL.

This sequence joins TRBV6-5 and TRBJ2-5; perhaps TRBD2 as D (5 bases). The CDR3 is made up of 12 amino acids. Trimming took 7 bases from V and 2 from J, leaving 8 bases between them. The germline V gene encodes CDR1 MNHEY and CDR2 SVGAGI. The CDR3 DNA reads TGTGCCAGCATTGGACTGCAAGAGACCCAGTACTTC. It yields the protein CASIGLQETQYF.

This sequence joins TRBV3-1 (or the pseudogene TRBV3-2) and TRBJ2-3, with 9 bases lining up with TRBD1. In germline, CDR1 is LGHDT, CDR2 YNNKEL (reference sequence). CDR3 length: 14 residues. With V trimmed by 4 bases and J by 6 bases, 5 bases remained unmatched. The CDR3 region has the DNA TGTGCCAGCAGCCCGGGACAGGGTCGGGATACGCAGTATTTT. Translating it yields CASSPGQGRDTQYF.